Presented here are 23 T cell receptor beta chains from one specimen sequenced in a study of control samples from healthy donors and cancer patients (dated by TCRdb to the early 2020s). Library generation was performed with the immunoSEQ multiplex PCR assay. Imported from immuneACCESS, the table was reduced by TCRdb to in-frame sequences with V and J called. These copies leave out some clones; in studies compared against another copy, an unresolved V gene accounts for under half, and the cause of the remainder is not known. Within this sample are over 150,000 clones, with about 94% of them counted one time only. The ten biggest clones cover approximately 6% of the sample. The sequencing input was blood. Every receptor here comes from a man aged 40-50 years in good health.

This chain links TRBV7-9 with TRBJ1-4; D gene ambiguous. Germline assignment: CDR1 SEHNR and CDR2 FQNEAQ (reference sequence). This CDR3 comprises 17 residues. The ends were cut back, 5 bases at V and 3 bases at J, with 19 bases in the middle. The CDR3 loop reads CASSPPETRRANEKLFF. The DNA for the CDR3 is TGTGCCAGCAGCCCTCCAGAGACCCGACGGGCTAATGAAAAACTGTTTTTT.

This CDR3 reads CASSRSGTGDTGELFF. CDR3 sequence (DNA): TGTGCCAGTAGTCGAAGCGGGACGGGCGACACCGGGGAGCTGTTTTTT. V and J are TRBV19 and TRBJ2-2, with 7 bases fitting TRBD2. Germline CDR1 is LNHDA and CDR2 is SQIVND (reference sequence). The CDR3 is made up of 16 amino acids. Losses at the gene ends were 5 bases for V and 3 bases for J; bases not matched to a gene: 9.

The count of this clone is one. The chain uses TRBV19 and TRBJ2-3; TRBD2 matches 10 bases. CDR1 and CDR2 from the germline V gene are LNHDA and SQIVND (reference sequence). The CDR3 totals 14 residues. J lost 5 bases, V lost 8 bases, and 7 bases had no gene match. The CDR3 is CASLAGGRGDTQYF. The CDR3 DNA follows: TGTGCCAGTTTAGCGGGGGGCCGAGGAGATACGCAGTATTTT.

The V gene is TRBV30, the J gene TRBJ1-1, with no clear D. The V and J ends lost 3 bases and 1 base respectively, with 9 bases between them. The CDR3 has 13 residues. The germline V gene has CDR1 GTSNPN and CDR2 SVGIG (reference sequence). DNA of the CDR3: TGTGCCTGGAGACAGTACTCGAACACTGAAGCTTTCTTT. Protein product: CAWRQYSNTEAFF.

V usage is TRBV4-2 and J usage is TRBJ2-7; 8 bases are a match to TRBD2. Per the germline V gene, CDR1 is LGHNA and CDR2 is YNFKEQ. Unmatched junction bases numbered 5, after V lost 3 bases and J lost 4 bases. The CDR3 contains 14 residues. In DNA form, the CDR3 reads TGTGCCAGCAGCCAGGCGTCTAGCGGGTACGAGCAGTACTTC. Its translation is CASSQASSGYEQYF.

The chain links TRBV3-1 (or the pseudogene TRBV3-2) to TRBJ1-6; D remains unclear. Germline V gives CDR1 LGHDT, CDR2 YNNKEL (reference sequence). V was shortened by 0 bases and J by 10 bases, with 10 bases between the two germline ends. The CDR3 is 14 residues long. CDR3: CASSQDRGRSPLHF. The CDR3, as DNA: TGTGCCAGCAGCCAAGATCGAGGGCGATCACCCCTCCACTTT.

This chain connects TRBV5-1 to TRBJ1-4; the D is unclear. CDR1 SGHRS and CDR2 YFSETQ come from the germline V gene. This CDR3 is built from 13 residues. Trimming took off 0 bases at V and 3 bases at J, with 3 bases between the two ends. This chain's CDR3 is CASSLGPNEKLFF. In DNA form, the CDR3 reads TGCGCCAGCAGCTTGGGCCCTAATGAAAAACTGTTTTTT.

The chain uses TRBV7-2 and TRBJ1-3, with TRBD1 matching 7 bases. Unmatched junction bases numbered 10, after V lost 4 bases and J lost 4 bases. In germline, CDR1 is SGHTA, CDR2 FQGNSA. CDR3 length: 16 amino acids. This chain's CDR3 is CASSSTGTANGNTIYF. DNA for the CDR3: TGTGCCAGCAGCTCCACCGGGACAGCAAACGGAAACACCATATATTTT.

The chain couples TRBV4-1 to TRBJ1-2, with a possible D match to TRBD1 (6 bases). Trimming removed 6 bases from V and 4 bases from J, with 18 bases in between. Germline CDR1 reads MGHRA; CDR2 reads YSYEKL. The CDR3 contains 15 residues. The CDR3, as DNA: TGCGCCAGCAGGCCCGGGGCAGGGACATCCTATGGCTACACCTTC. Protein product: CASRPGAGTSYGYTF.

This clone has a single count. The CDR3 is CASSQASGGYYNEQFF. DNA of the CDR3: TGCGCCAGCAGCCAAGCTAGCGGGGGATATTACAATGAGCAGTTCTTC. The chain joins TRBV4-1 to TRBJ2-1; 10 bases align to TRBD2. The J segment lost 4 bases and the V segment lost 1 base, leaving 4 bases of the junction unmatched. Looked up from germline, CDR1 is MGHRA and CDR2 is YSYEKL. The CDR3 has 16 amino acids.

The rearrangement links TRBV9 to TRBJ2-3; D might be TRBD1 (5 bases). Germline V gene sequence: CDR1 SGDLS, CDR2 YYNGEE. This CDR3 region has 15 residues. The V and J ends lost 2 bases and 0 bases respectively, with 10 bases between them. The CDR3 DNA sequence: TGTGCCAGCAGCGTGCGTGCAGGGAGCACAGATACGCAGTATTTT. Protein sequence: CASSVRAGSTDTQYF. The full variable domain, completed using reference TRBV9 and TRBJ2-3, is DSGVTQTPKHLITATGQRVTLRCSPRSGDLSVYWYQQSLDQGLQFLIQYYNGEERAKGNILERFSAQQFPDLHSELNLSSLELGDSALYFCASSVRAGSTDTQYFGPGTRLTVL.

This clone was seen just once. This chain uses TRBV5-1 with TRBJ2-5, with D possibly TRBD1 on 6 matching bases. This CDR3 is 16 amino acids long. CDR1 and CDR2 from the germline V gene are SGHRS and YFSETQ. V gave up 3 bases and J gave up 7 bases, with 22 bases separating them. The CDR3 bases are TGCGCCAGCAGCTCCCGTCCCGGGACACCCTCAGGGACCCAGTACTTC. It codes for CASSSRPGTPSGTQYF.

This rearrangement joins TRBV7-2 to TRBJ2-3, with 10 bases fitting TRBD2. From germline, CDR1 is SGHTA and CDR2 FQGNSA. After removal of 0 bases from V and 0 bases from J, the junction contained 3 bases not matched to a gene. CDR3 length: 17 amino acids. DNA for the CDR3: TGTGCCAGCAGCTTAGCTAGCGGGGGGTCAAGCACAGATACGCAGTATTTT. Residues: CASSLASGGSSTDTQYF.

This rearrangement joins TRBV7-3 to TRBJ2-2, with 7 bases fitting TRBD2. Germline CDR1 and CDR2: SGHTA and FQGTGA. With V trimmed by 3 bases and J by 4 bases, 2 bases remained unmatched. The CDR3 has 14 amino acids. In DNA form, the CDR3 reads TGTGCCAGCAGCTTGCGGGGGACCACCGGGGAGCTGTTTTTT. It translates to CASSLRGTTGELFF.

The rearrangement joins TRBV7-3 to TRBJ1-1; TRBD1 might be the D (5 bases). The germline gives CDR1 SGHTA, CDR2 FQGTGA. CDR3 length: 13 amino acids. V dropped 5 bases and J dropped 1 base, with 8 bases sitting between them. The CDR3 region has the DNA TGTGCCAGCAGCGCCGACAGGAACACTGAAGCTTTCTTT. Translating it yields CASSADRNTEAFF.

This chain joins TRBV9 and TRBJ1-6; D not resolved. The V end was cut by 0 bases, the J end by 8 bases, with 6 bases between. The CDR3 loop spans 13 amino acids. Germline lookup yields CDR1 SGDLS and CDR2 YYNGEE. DNA for the CDR3: TGTGCCAGCAGCGTAGTAACAGATTCACCCCTCCACTTT. Translating gives CASSVVTDSPLHF. Full variable domain (rest looked up from reference TRBV9 and TRBJ1-6): DSGVTQTPKHLITATGQRVTLRCSPRSGDLSVYWYQQSLDQGLQFLIQYYNGEERAKGNILERFSAQQFPDLHSELNLSSLELGDSALYFCASSVVTDSPLHFGNGTRLTVT.

The chain has TRBV27 and TRBJ1-5; D is possibly TRBD1 (5 bases). V gave up 1 base and J gave up 4 bases, with 11 bases separating them. CDR1 is MNHEY, CDR2 SMNVEV, per germline (reference sequence). The CDR3 extends over 15 amino acids. The CDR3 DNA reads TGTGCCAGCAGTTTATTTGGGGCGGAGAATCAGCCCCAGCATTTT. As protein: CASSLFGAENQPQHF.

The chain carries TRBV6-2 or TRBV6-3 and TRBJ1-4; 7 bases fit TRBD1. Germline-derived CDR1 and CDR2 are MNHEY and SVGEGT. The CDR3 length is 16 residues. J lost 6 bases, V lost 2 bases, and 9 bases had no gene match. In DNA, the CDR3 is TGTGCCAGCAGTTACGGACAGGTCTGGTCCTATGAAAAACTGTTTTTT. Amino acid sequence: CASSYGQVWSYEKLFF.

The V call is TRBV5-6, the J call TRBJ1-6; no clear D. Germline assignment: CDR1 SGHDT and CDR2 YYEEEE. This CDR3 contains 15 residues. V lost 1 base to trimming and J lost 8 bases, with 13 bases between them. CDR3 residues: CASSLYQARDSPLHF. The CDR3 DNA reads as TGTGCCAGCAGCTTGTACCAGGCGCGCGATTCACCCCTCCACTTT.

The chain recombines TRBV5-1 with TRBJ2-5, with TRBD1 identical over 8 bases. Trimming cost V 4 bases and J 1 base; bases outside gene matches: 6. Per germline, CDR1 SGHRS and CDR2 YFSETQ. The CDR3 loop spans 15 amino acids. Here the CDR3 DNA reads TGCGCCAGCAGCGTGATGGGACAGGCCCAAGAGACCCAGTACTTC. This translates into CASSVMGQAQETQYF.

The V and J genes are TRBV27 and TRBJ1-3; D uncertain. Germline V lookup: CDR1 MNHEY, CDR2 SMNVEV (reference sequence). V shed 8 bases and J shed 0 bases, with 17 bases lying between them. CDR3 length: 16 amino acids. CDR3 amino acids: CASAFLEGRSGNTIYF. CDR3 nucleotide sequence: TGTGCCAGCGCATTCTTGGAAGGCCGCTCTGGAAACACCATATATTTT.

The chain is built from TRBV6-5 and TRBJ2-7; 7 nucleotides agree with TRBD2. V gave up 0 bases and J gave up 2 bases; unmatched junction bases: 7. Germline CDR1 is MNHEY and CDR2 is SVGAGI. The CDR3 covers 16 residues. CDR3 residues: CASSYSGTTPTYEQYF. The CDR3 region has the DNA TGTGCCAGCAGTTACTCGGGGACTACCCCAACCTACGAGCAGTACTTC.

The chain joins TRBV4-1 to TRBJ1-4, with D maybe TRBD1 (6 bases). Germline values: CDR1 MGHRA, CDR2 YSYEKL. The V gene lost 3 bases and the J gene lost 0 bases, with 11 bases spanning the gap. The CDR3 totals 16 residues. CDR3 in DNA: TGCGCCAGCAGCCAGAACAGACAGGCAACTAATGAAAAACTGTTTTTT. The encoded protein is CASSQNRQATNEKLFF.